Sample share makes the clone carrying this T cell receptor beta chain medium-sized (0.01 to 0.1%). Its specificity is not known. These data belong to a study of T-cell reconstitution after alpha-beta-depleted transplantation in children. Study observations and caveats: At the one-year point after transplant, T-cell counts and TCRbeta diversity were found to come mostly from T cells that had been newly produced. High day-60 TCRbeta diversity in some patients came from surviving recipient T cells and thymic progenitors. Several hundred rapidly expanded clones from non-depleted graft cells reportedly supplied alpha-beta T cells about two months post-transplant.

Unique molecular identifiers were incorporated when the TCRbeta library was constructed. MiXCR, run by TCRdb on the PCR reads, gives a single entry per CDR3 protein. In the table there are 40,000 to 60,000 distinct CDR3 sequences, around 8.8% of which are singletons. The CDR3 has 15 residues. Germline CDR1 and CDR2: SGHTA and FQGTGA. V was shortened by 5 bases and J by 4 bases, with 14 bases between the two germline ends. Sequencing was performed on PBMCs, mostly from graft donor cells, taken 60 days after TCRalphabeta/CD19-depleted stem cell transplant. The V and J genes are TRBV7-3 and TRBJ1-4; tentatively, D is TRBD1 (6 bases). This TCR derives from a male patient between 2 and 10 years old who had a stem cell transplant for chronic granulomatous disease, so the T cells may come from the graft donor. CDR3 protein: CASSPGTIRNEKLFF. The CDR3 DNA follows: TGTGCCAGCAGCCCTGGGACAATTCGTAATGAAAAACTGTTTTTT.